One sample yielded the 28 T cell receptor beta chains listed below, sequenced in a study of shared clonotypes between healthy human individuals. The method was immunoSEQ multiplex PCR; TCRdb's version includes in-frame clones alone and lacks a portion of them. The sample has 520,000 or so clones; approximately 79% are singletons. Sequenced: PBMCs. These receptors all come from a woman aged 40 to 50 in good health. Some clones in this sample may be carry-over from other donors' samples.

J is TRBJ1-5 and V is TRBV6-1, with no clear D. CDR1 MNHNS and CDR2 SASEGT come from the germline V gene. The CDR3 loop spans 15 amino acids. The V gene lost 8 bases and the J gene lost 2 bases, with 16 bases spanning the gap. The CDR3 bases are TGTGCCAGCGGTAAGGATGGGATAGGCAATCAGCCCCAGCATTTT. This gives the protein CASGKDGIGNQPQHF.

This chain uses TRBV6-5 with TRBJ2-7; the match to TRBD1 covers 7 bases. This CDR3 is 12 amino acids long. In germline, CDR1 is MNHEY, CDR2 SVGAGI. J was trimmed by 6 bases and V by 6 bases; bases with no gene match: 5. The CDR3 reads CASSRTGAEQYF. The CDR3 nucleotides are TGTGCCAGCAGCAGAACAGGGGCCGAGCAGTACTTC.

This chain connects TRBV2 to TRBJ2-1; 8 bases agree with TRBD2. The CDR3 sequence is 15 residues long. From germline, CDR1 is SNHLY and CDR2 FYNNEI. With 5 bases clipped from V and 5 bases from J, the junction kept 8 bases outside the gene matches. The CDR3 region is CASSRRLARNNEQFF. As DNA, the CDR3 is TGTGCCAGCAGTCGTCGACTAGCGAGAAACAATGAGCAGTTCTTC.

V gene TRBV19 combines with J gene TRBJ2-2; perhaps TRBD2 as D (6 bases). The germline V gene encodes CDR1 LNHDA and CDR2 SQIVND (reference sequence). The CDR3 runs 15 residues. The ends were cut back, 4 bases at V and 6 bases at J, with 15 bases in the middle. The CDR3 reads CASSSGNRGAGELFF. Written as DNA, the CDR3 is TGTGCCAGTAGTAGCGGGAATCGGGGAGCCGGGGAGCTGTTTTTT. Full variable domain (rest looked up from reference TRBV19 and TRBJ2-2): DGGITQSPKYLFRKEGQNVTLSCEQNLNHDAMYWYRQDPGQGLRLIYYSQIVNDFQKGDIAEGYSVSREKKESFPLTVTSAQKNPTAFYLCASSSGNRGAGELFFGEGSRLTVL.

There are many counts of this clone. This sequence joins TRBV28 and TRBJ2-7; a weak D match, TRBD1 (5 bases). The germline V gene has CDR1 MDHEN and CDR2 SYDVKM. Deletions cut 3 bases from V and 4 bases from J, with 13 bases between. This CDR3 comprises 14 residues. The CDR3 loop reads CASSLTTAEYEQYF. Written as DNA, the CDR3 is TGTGCCAGCAGTTTGACGACAGCCGAATACGAGCAGTACTTC.

The chain combines TRBV27 with TRBJ2-1, with D possibly TRBD2 on 6 matching bases. The germline gives CDR1 MNHEY, CDR2 SMNVEV (reference sequence). With 3 bases removed from V and 5 bases from J, the gap between germline ends came to 17 bases. This CDR3 spans 16 amino acids. The CDR3 protein is CASSFHLSGAHNEQFF. CDR3 bases: TGTGCCAGCAGTTTCCACTTATCGGGAGCTCACAATGAGCAGTTCTTC.

This clone was detected many times. The chain carries TRBV28 and TRBJ2-7; 12 bases line up with TRBD1. The V gene end was trimmed by 6 bases and the J gene end by 5 bases; junction bases not matched to a gene: 8. This CDR3 is 15 amino acids long. Germline V CDR1 and CDR2: MDHEN, SYDVKM. The CDR3 DNA sequence: TGTGCCAGCAGCCCCATGGGACAGGGGGCCCACGAGCAGTACTTC. Its translation: CASSPMGQGAHEQYF.

This clone came up once. The chain recombines TRBV18 with TRBJ2-1; 10 nucleotides match TRBD2. There are 14 residues in the CDR3. CDR1 is KGHSH and CDR2 is LQKENI in the germline V gene. The J segment lost 5 bases and the V segment lost 8 bases, leaving 6 bases of the junction unmatched. The CDR3 region is CASRTSGENNEQFF. The CDR3 bases are TGTGCCAGCCGGACTAGCGGAGAAAACAATGAGCAGTTCTTC. Full variable domain (remainder filled in from reference TRBV18 and TRBJ2-1): NAGVMQNPRHLVRRRGQEARLRCSPMKGHSHVYWYRQLPEEGLKFMVYLQKENIIDESGMPKERFSAEFPKEGPSILRIQQVVRGDSAAYFCASRTSGENNEQFFGPGTRLTVL.

This clone occurred once. The chain carries TRBV28 and TRBJ2-2; D is perhaps TRBD1 or TRBD2 (5 bases each). CDR1 and CDR2 from the germline V gene are MDHEN and SYDVKM. This CDR3 is built from 11 residues. V lost 8 bases and J 8 bases, leaving 9 bases between the germline ends. The chain's CDR3 is CASLWGGELFF. The CDR3 DNA reads TGTGCCAGCCTTTGGGGGGGGGAGCTGTTTTTT.

As regards this clone: Only one base separates this from a far larger clonotype, so it likely reflects a read error. In DNA form, the CDR3 reads TGTGCCAGCAGTTTAGGGGGATCTCAGCCCCAGCATTTT. The encoded protein is CASSLGGSQPQHF. V is TRBV6-5 and J is TRBJ1-5, with D maybe TRBD1 (6 bases). V gave up 4 bases and J gave up 6 bases, with 10 bases separating them. The CDR3 contains 13 residues. CDR1 is MNHEY, CDR2 SVGAGI, per germline.

The CDR3 spells CASSYAGGNTEAFF. The CDR3 region has the DNA TGTGCCAGCAGTTATGCGGGGGGGAACACTGAAGCTTTCTTT. The gene calls are TRBV6-6 and TRBJ1-1; a weak D match, TRBD1 (5 bases). Germline V gives CDR1 MNHNY, CDR2 SVGAGI (reference sequence). The CDR3 covers 14 residues. With 3 bases removed from V and 1 base from J, the gap between germline ends came to 9 bases.

A word on this clone: Additional DNA sequences in this sample encode the identical CDR3. J is TRBJ2-7 and V is TRBV2; 8 nucleotides agree with TRBD1. The V gene's germline CDR1 is SNHLY and CDR2 FYNNEI. This CDR3 region has 12 residues. V lost 6 bases to trimming and J lost 3 bases; unmatched junction nucleotides: 1. CDR3 sequence reads: CASSGQGYEQYF. In DNA, the CDR3 is TGTGCCAGCAGCGGACAGGGCTACGAGCAGTACTTC.

This rearrangement joins TRBV7-2 to TRBJ2-3; D is perhaps TRBD2 (6 bases). The V end was cut by 5 bases, the J end by 8 bases, with 20 bases between. Germline CDR1 and CDR2: SGHTA and FQGNSA. The CDR3 sequence is 15 residues long. CDR3 region: CASSPSDYPFGTQYF. CDR3 nucleotides: TGTGCCAGCAGCCCGTCGGACTACCCTTTTGGTACGCAGTATTTT. Based on the CDR3 plus reference TRBV7-2 and TRBJ2-3, the full variable domain is GAGVSQSPSNKVTEKGKDVELRCDPISGHTALYWYRQSLGQGLEFLIYFQGNSAPDKSGLPSDRFSAERTGGSVSTLTIQRTQQEDSAVYLCASSPSDYPFGTQYFGPGTRLTVL.

The chain employs TRBV5-1 and TRBJ2-7; 12 nucleotides align to TRBD1. V dropped 4 bases and J dropped 6; count of bases not matched to a gene: 5. The CDR3 is 14 amino acids. Germline CDR1 reads SGHRS; CDR2 reads YFSETQ. Here the CDR3 DNA reads TGCGCCAGCAGCCTTGGGGACAGGGGGCTCGAGCAGTACTTC. It specifies CASSLGDRGLEQYF.

The V call is TRBV5-1, the J call TRBJ2-2; D not resolved. CDR1 is SGHRS, CDR2 YFSETQ, per germline. V lost 4 bases and J lost 2, with 9 bases in between. The CDR3 length is 14 residues. CDR3 loop: CASSLSLNTGELFF. CDR3 nucleotides: TGCGCCAGCAGCCTTTCCCTAAACACCGGGGAGCTGTTTTTT.

V gene TRBV29-1 combines with J gene TRBJ1-5, with D tentatively TRBD1 (5 bases). Between the trimmed V and J ends, which lost 5 bases and 5 bases, there was a span of 13 bases. CDR1 is SQVTM, CDR2 ANQGSEA, per germline. The CDR3 loop spans 13 amino acids. The CDR3 sequence is CSVRPGSDQPQHF. CDR3 bases: TGCAGCGTTCGGCCAGGGTCGGATCAGCCCCAGCATTTT.

This chain joins TRBV7-3 and TRBJ2-5, with a tentative D call TRBD2 (5 bases). Trimming removed 2 bases at V and 3 bases at J, with 7 bases between. Germline CDR1 is SGHTA and CDR2 is FQGTGA. The CDR3 spans 13 residues. CDR3 sequence reads: CASSLVGEETQYF. In nucleotides, the CDR3 is TGTGCCAGCAGCTTAGTGGGAGAAGAGACCCAGTACTTC.

This sequence joins TRBV6-1 and TRBJ2-5; D unclear. The length of the CDR3 is 15 residues. Germline CDR1 reads MNHNS; CDR2 reads SASEGT. V was cut by 4 bases and J by 0 bases, with 12 bases left in between. The CDR3, as DNA: TGTGCCAGCAGTGTAGACCTATGGGACCAAGAGACCCAGTACTTC. Translating it yields CASSVDLWDQETQYF.

This clone was seen once. The rearrangement links TRBV23-1 to TRBJ2-7, with 10 bases that match TRBD2. TRBV23-1 is reported as an ORF; its role is uncertain. The V gene end was trimmed by 0 bases and the J gene end by 0 bases; junction bases not matched to a gene: 26. The CDR3 totals 24 residues. The CDR3 sequence: CASSQSRETTPPGLANNSSYEQYF. The CDR3 nucleotides are TGCGCCAGCAGTCAATCGAGGGAGACTACTCCCCCGGGACTAGCGAACAACAGCTCCTACGAGCAGTACTTC.

This chain uses TRBV7-2 with TRBJ2-7; no firm D call. V was pared by 8 bases and J by 3 bases, with 5 bases between. Germline V lookup: CDR1 SGHTA, CDR2 FQGNSA. CDR3 length: 10 residues. The CDR3 nucleotides read TGTGCCAGCGGGAACTACGAGCAGTACTTC. Protein product: CASGNYEQYF.

The chain couples TRBV19 to TRBJ2-3; 10 bases are a match to TRBD2. The CDR3 contains 15 residues. J was trimmed by 8 bases and V by 1 base; bases with no gene match: 6. Germline CDR1 and CDR2: LNHDA and SQIVND (reference sequence). Here the CDR3 reads CASSIGASGRSTQYF. CDR3 in DNA: TGTGCCAGTAGTATAGGGGCTAGCGGGAGAAGTACGCAGTATTTT. Full variable domain (missing parts from reference TRBV19 and TRBJ2-3): DGGITQSPKYLFRKEGQNVTLSCEQNLNHDAMYWYRQDPGQGLRLIYYSQIVNDFQKGDIAEGYSVSREKKESFPLTVTSAQKNPTAFYLCASSIGASGRSTQYFGPGTRLTVL.

The gene calls are TRBV6-6 and TRBJ2-1; the D is unclear. This CDR3 is built from 15 residues. Per the germline V gene, CDR1 is MNHNY and CDR2 is SVGAGI (reference sequence). V was cut by 7 bases and J by 3 bases, with 16 bases left in between. The CDR3 reads CASKVGPVGYNEQFF. CDR3 coding DNA: TGTGCCAGCAAAGTCGGCCCGGTGGGCTACAATGAGCAGTTCTTC.

This clone has ten or more counts. This chain uses TRBV9 with TRBJ2-7; D is ambiguous. This CDR3 has 14 amino acids. The germline V and J ends were trimmed by 3 bases and 7 bases, with 17 bases remaining between them. Germline values: CDR1 SGDLS, CDR2 YYNGEE. The CDR3 sequence: CASSADPHGVEQYF. DNA for the CDR3: TGTGCCAGCAGCGCCGACCCCCATGGGGTGGAGCAGTACTTC.

The chain carries TRBV5-4 and TRBJ2-1; D is perhaps TRBD2 (6 bases). Germline values: CDR1 SGHNT, CDR2 YYREEE (reference sequence). CDR3 length: 14 amino acids. The V and J ends lost 6 bases and 6 bases respectively, with 16 bases between them. As DNA, the CDR3 is TGTGCCAGCACGGGTGGGAGGCCGGGCAATGAGCAGTTCTTC. Protein: CASTGGRPGNEQFF.

J is TRBJ2-7 and V is TRBV27; D unclear. CDR3 length: 12 amino acids. V lost 2 bases, J lost 4 bases, and 6 bases lay in between. CDR1 MNHEY and CDR2 SMNVEV come from the germline V gene (reference sequence). The DNA for the CDR3 is TGTGCCAGCAGTTTAAACAGTTACGAGCAGTACTTC. It yields the protein CASSLNSYEQYF.

The V gene is TRBV9, the J gene TRBJ2-5; 7 nucleotides align to TRBD1. The junction had 17 bases not matched to a gene; V was cut back by 6 bases and J by 0 bases. The CDR3 sequence is 18 residues long. Germline V gene sequence: CDR1 SGDLS, CDR2 YYNGEE. DNA for the CDR3: TGTGCCAGCACCGCCCCTGGACAGGTCCTCGCGTACCAAGAGACCCAGTACTTC. As protein: CASTAPGQVLAYQETQYF. The full variable domain, completed using reference TRBV9 and TRBJ2-5, is DSGVTQTPKHLITATGQRVTLRCSPRSGDLSVYWYQQSLDQGLQFLIQYYNGEERAKGNILERFSAQQFPDLHSELNLSSLELGDSALYFCASTAPGQVLAYQETQYFGPGTRLLVL.

The chain links TRBV10-2 to TRBJ2-1; the D is unclear. Trimming left V 0 bases short and J 6 bases short, with 15 bases between. Germline CDR1 is WSHSY and CDR2 is SAAADI. The length of the CDR3 is 16 residues. The CDR3 protein is CASSESARRPGNEQFF. The CDR3 region has the DNA TGCGCCAGCAGTGAGTCTGCAAGGCGACCCGGCAATGAGCAGTTCTTC.

V is TRBV13 and J is TRBJ2-7; 7 bases map to TRBD2. The V and J ends lost 5 bases and 5 bases, in that order; junction bases with no gene match: 12. Germline-derived CDR1 and CDR2 are PRHDT and FYEKMQ (reference sequence). The CDR3 loop spans 15 amino acids. CDR3 sequence reads: CASSPQTAGWNEQYF. CDR3 nucleotide sequence: TGTGCCAGCAGCCCGCAAACAGCGGGATGGAACGAGCAGTACTTC.